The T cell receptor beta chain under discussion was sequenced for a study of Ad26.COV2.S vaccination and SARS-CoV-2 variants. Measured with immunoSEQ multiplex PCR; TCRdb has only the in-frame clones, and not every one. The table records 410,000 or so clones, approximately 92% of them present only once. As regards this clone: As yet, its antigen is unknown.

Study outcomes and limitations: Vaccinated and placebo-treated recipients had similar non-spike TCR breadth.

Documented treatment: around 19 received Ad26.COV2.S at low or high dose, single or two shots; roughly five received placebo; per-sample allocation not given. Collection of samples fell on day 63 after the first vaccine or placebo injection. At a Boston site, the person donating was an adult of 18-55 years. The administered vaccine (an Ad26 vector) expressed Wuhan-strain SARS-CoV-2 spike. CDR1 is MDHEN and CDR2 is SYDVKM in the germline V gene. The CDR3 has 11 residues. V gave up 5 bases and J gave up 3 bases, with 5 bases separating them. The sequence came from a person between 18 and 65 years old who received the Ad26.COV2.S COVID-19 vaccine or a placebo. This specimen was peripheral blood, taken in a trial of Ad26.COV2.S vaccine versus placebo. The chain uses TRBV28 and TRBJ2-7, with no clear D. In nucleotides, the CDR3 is TGTGCCAGCAGTCCAGGCTACGAGCAGTACTTC. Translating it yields CASSPGYEQYF.